This TCR beta chain was sequenced for a study of blood T cell repertoires in COVID-19. Produced via immunoSEQ multiplex PCR; TCRdb's table is partial and in-frame only. Altogether about 24,000 clones are present, roughly 88% being singletons, with the ten largest covering roughly a quarter. Trimming took off 4 bases at V and 5 bases at J, with 12 bases between the two ends. Germline loops: CDR1 SGHAT, CDR2 FQNNGV. This CDR3 has 14 amino acids. The clonotype originates from a human donor with active COVID-19. The donor label of this sample is uncertain. The sequenced sample consisted of peripheral blood. The chain is built from TRBV11-2 and TRBJ2-1, with TRBD1 as a possible D gene (6 bases). The CDR3 DNA sequence: TGTGCCAGCAGCTCATCCGGGACAAACAATGAGCAGTTCTTC. Residues: CASSSSGTNNEQFF. The full variable domain, rest sourced from reference TRBV11-2 and TRBJ2-1, is EAGVAQSPRYKIIEKRQSVAFWCNPISGHATLYWYQQILGQGPKLLIQFQNNGVVDDSQLPKDRFSAERLKGVDSTLKIQPAKLEDSAVYLCASSSSGTNNEQFFGPGTRLTVL.